Sequencing of this T cell receptor (beta chain) was carried out in a study of blood T cells in healthy people across ages. The wider study: Roughly one uniquely barcoded beta molecule per two T cells was captured. General study findings and limits: Compared with aged donors, long-lived donors showed fewer expanded clones, suggesting selection.

This clonotype was recorded a few times. Its antigen is unknown. Germline V gene lookup returns CDR1 SGHTA and CDR2 FQGNSA. Trimming cost V 2 bases and J 0 bases; bases outside gene matches: 10. The CDR3 runs to 18 residues. Staff drew roughly 10 milliliters of peripheral blood from each donor. For the second PCR, which ran for about 7 to 11 cycles, a sample-barcoded 5' primer and a J-beta primer mix were used. TCRdb reprocessed the 5' RACE reads via MiXCR and lists one record per CDR3 protein. The data show a few hundred thousand distinct CDR3 sequences, roughly 28% seen once. The J gene is TRBJ2-4, the V gene TRBV7-2, with TRBD1 identical over 7 bases. The receptor was derived from an older woman in good health. Sample: blood. CDR3 nucleotide sequence: TGTGCCAGCAGCTTATACTTGCTCTCAGGGGGAGCCAAAAACATTCAGTACTTC. Amino acids: CASSLYLLSGGAKNIQYF. Full variable domain (missing parts from reference TRBV7-2 and TRBJ2-4): GAGVSQSPSNKVTEKGKDVELRCDPISGHTALYWYRQSLGQGLEFLIYFQGNSAPDKSGLPSDRFSAERTGGSVSTLTIQRTQQEDSAVYLCASSLYLLSGGAKNIQYFGAGTRLSVL.